What follows are 16 T cell receptor beta chains derived from one specimen sequenced in a study of blood T cell repertoires in COVID-19. Repertoires were generated with immunoSEQ multiplex PCR, while TCRdb's copy carries only in-frame clones and drops some. The table records roughly 260,000 clones, 87% of them present only once. Specimen: PBMCs or T cells enriched from blood (not recorded which). The receptor set was obtained from a woman aged 25 to 39 with acute COVID-19.

The chain couples TRBV12-3 or TRBV12-4 to TRBJ1-1, with D hard to call. V shed 6 bases and J shed 5 bases, with 7 bases lying between them. The CDR3 is 11 residues long. The CDR3 DNA is TGTGCCAGCAGCACGGGTACTGAAGCTTTCTTT. It specifies CASSTGTEAFF.

V and J are TRBV10-1 and TRBJ1-1, with a weak D call TRBD1 (5 bases). V lost 4 bases, J lost 0 bases, and 9 bases lay in between. The CDR3 covers 14 residues. The germline gives CDR1 WNHNN, CDR2 SYGVQD (reference sequence). CDR3 sequence: CASSVGGLNTEAFF. CDR3 nucleotides: TGCGCCAGCAGTGTGGGGGGTCTGAACACTGAAGCTTTCTTT.

The chain uses TRBV27 and TRBJ1-1, with D possibly being TRBD1 (6 bases). Germline V gene sequence: CDR1 MNHEY, CDR2 SMNVEV (reference sequence). The ends were cut back, 2 bases at V and 5 bases at J, with 12 bases in the middle. The CDR3 spans 14 residues. CDR3 DNA: TGTGCCAGCAGTTTAGAGCAGGGGTGGACTGAAGCTTTCTTT. The encoded protein is CASSLEQGWTEAFF.

DNA of the CDR3: TGTGCCAGCAGTTTCCGGGACATCCGGGGGAACACTGAAGCTTTCTTT. Its protein product is CASSFRDIRGNTEAFF. The V call is TRBV27, the J call TRBJ1-1; TRBD1 might be the D (6 bases). V dropped 3 bases and J dropped 1 base, with 15 bases sitting between them. This CDR3 region has 16 residues. The germline gives CDR1 MNHEY, CDR2 SMNVEV (reference sequence).

The chain carries TRBV6-2 or TRBV6-3 and TRBJ1-2; TRBD1 aligns across 7 bases. The germline V gene encodes CDR1 MNHEY and CDR2 SVGEGT. J lost 4 bases, V lost 5 bases, and 16 bases had no gene match. The CDR3 totals 17 residues. CDR3 loop: CASSDPIQGTTTYGYTF. CDR3 nucleotides: TGTGCCAGCAGTGACCCCATACAGGGGACCACCACCTATGGCTACACCTTC.

In this sample, this clone turned up once. CDR3 DNA sequence: TGTGCCACCAGCAGACGGACAGGGGAAAACACCATATATTTT. Its translation: CATSRRTGENTIYF. J is TRBJ1-3 and V is TRBV15; 9 bases are shared with TRBD1. Germline trimming cut 2 bases from V and 6 bases from J; bases unmatched to any gene: 2. The germline V gene has CDR1 LNHNV and CDR2 YYDKDF (reference sequence). This CDR3 has 14 residues.

The rearrangement links TRBV5-1 to TRBJ1-1; D not resolved. Between the trimmed V and J ends, which lost 0 bases and 4 bases, there was a span of 13 bases. CDR1 is SGHRS, CDR2 YFSETQ, per germline. This CDR3 is built from 15 residues. This CDR3 reads CASSLDGSSGTEAFF. As DNA, the CDR3 is TGCGCCAGCAGCTTGGACGGAAGCTCGGGCACTGAAGCTTTCTTT.

The V call is TRBV7-2, the J call TRBJ2-1; TRBD1 matches 9 bases. CDR1 SGHTA and CDR2 FQGNSA come from the germline V gene. This CDR3 is 15 amino acids long. Trimming at V came to 0 bases and at J to 4 bases, leaving 1 base not matched to a gene. CDR3 sequence reads: CASSLAGQGYNEQFF. In nucleotides, the CDR3 is TGTGCCAGCAGCTTAGCGGGACAGGGTTACAATGAGCAGTTCTTC.

This clone was counted once. The J gene is TRBJ1-2, the V gene TRBV7-2; D possibly corresponds to TRBD1 (6 bases). The CDR3 is made up of 15 amino acids. Germline CDR1 and CDR2: SGHTA and FQGNSA. V dropped 7 bases and J dropped 5 bases, with 20 bases sitting between them. CDR3 in DNA: TGTGCCAGCACCCAAAGTCCGACAGGCGGGTATGGCTACACCTTC. The encoded protein is CASTQSPTGGYGYTF.

The chain uses TRBV29-1 and TRBJ1-6; a weak D match, TRBD1 (5 bases). Germline-derived CDR1 and CDR2 are SQVTM and ANQGSEA. The CDR3 sequence is 13 residues long. V was trimmed by 6 bases and J by 7 bases, leaving 13 bases between them. CDR3 amino acids: CSVLTGGNSPLHF. The CDR3, as DNA: TGCAGCGTCCTGACGGGGGGGAATTCACCCCTCCACTTT.

The V call is TRBV4-1, the J call TRBJ2-7; no reliable D call. This CDR3 has 16 amino acids. Germline V gene lookup returns CDR1 MGHRA and CDR2 YSYEKL. Trimming took off 0 bases at V and 3 bases at J, with 15 bases between the two ends. Here the CDR3 reads CASSQEVEQSNYEQYF. In nucleotides, the CDR3 is TGCGCCAGCAGCCAAGAGGTGGAACAGAGTAACTACGAGCAGTACTTC.

As to this clone: Sequence at one end of the junction differs from germline and may be a read error. The chain has TRBV7-7 and TRBJ2-2; the match to TRBD2 covers 10 bases. This CDR3 has 15 residues. Germline V CDR1 and CDR2: SSHAT, FNYEAQ (reference sequence). In DNA, the CDR3 is TGTGCTAGCAGCCGCAGCGGGGGGGGCACCGGGGAGCTGTTTTTT. Amino acids: CASSRSGGGTGELFF.

The chain links TRBV10-3 to TRBJ1-1; 8 positions agree with TRBD1. Losses at the gene ends were 5 bases for V and 8 bases for J; bases not matched to a gene: 10. The CDR3 spans 14 residues. Germline V CDR1 and CDR2: ENHRY, SYGVKD. Here the CDR3 DNA reads TGTGCCATCAGTCAGACAGGGGCGAATCCGGAAGCTTTCTTT. Protein product: CAISQTGANPEAFF.

This chain joins TRBV27 and TRBJ1-3; 10 bases map to TRBD1. The CDR3 totals 15 residues. Germline-derived CDR1 and CDR2 are MNHEY and SMNVEV (reference sequence). The trim removed 6 bases at V and 1 base at J, leaving 3 bases unmatched. CDR3: CASSPGQGSGNTIYF. Here the CDR3 DNA reads TGTGCCAGCAGCCCGGGACAGGGGTCTGGAAACACCATATATTTT.

V is TRBV5-4 and J is TRBJ2-1, with 10 bases matching TRBD1. This CDR3 comprises 15 residues. Germline CDR1 and CDR2: SGHNT and YYREEE (reference sequence). V lost 5 bases and J lost 5; bases outside the gene matches: 7. CDR3 region: CASSTGTGANNEQFF. The CDR3 DNA reads TGTGCCAGCAGTACCGGGACAGGGGCAAACAATGAGCAGTTCTTC. Drawing the rest from reference TRBV5-4 and TRBJ2-1, the complete variable domain is ETGVTQSPTHLIKTRGQQVTLRCSSQSGHNTVSWYQQALGQGPQFIFQYYREEENGRGNFPPRFSGLQFPNYSSELNVNALELDDSALYLCASSTGTGANNEQFFGPGTRLTVL.

V and J are TRBV3-1 (or the pseudogene TRBV3-2) and TRBJ2-1, with TRBD2 identical over 12 bases. CDR1 LGHDT and CDR2 YNNKEL come from the germline V gene (reference sequence). The CDR3 is made up of 15 amino acids. Trimming removed 4 bases from V and 10 bases from J; junction bases left unmatched: 8. CDR3 bases: TGTGCCAGCAGCCGCCCGACTAGCGGGGGCAAAGAGCAGTTCTTC. Protein product: CASSRPTSGGKEQFF.